This is a list of T cell receptor beta chains from one sample in a study of cytomegalovirus exposure and HLA in healthy donors. TCRdb's table, derived via immunoSEQ multiplex PCR, lists solely in-frame clones and lacks some. Altogether approximately 140,000 clones are present, around 60% being singletons, with the ten largest covering 6% to 8.5%. Sequenced sample: PBMCs. The receptors come from an older woman in good health and CMV-seropositive. The CDR3 runs from the conserved cysteine through the conserved F or W. A D gene is named only where the DNA matches it firmly. A clone size is listed for some rows: how often the clone was seen (once, few, many), or a class if it is expanded.

TRBD2,-,TRBV7-3,TRBJ2-2,CASSLSGGGAGELFF,TGTGCCAGCAGCTTGAGCGGGGGAGGGGCCGGGGAGCTGTTTTTT
-,-,TRBV7-3,TRBJ2-3,CASSLTRLETDTQYF,TGTGCCAGCAGCTTAACTAGACTAGAAACAGATACGCAGTATTTT
-,few,TRBV2,TRBJ1-5,CASGTANQPQHF,TGTGCCAGCGGGACTGCTAATCAGCCCCAGCATTTT
-,-,TRBV7-2,TRBJ2-7,CASSLGTSRLYEQYF,TGTGCCAGCAGCTTAGGAACTAGCAGGTTATACGAGCAGTACTTC
TRBD2,few,TRBV2,TRBJ2-5,CASSLAGEGWETQYF,TGTGCCAGCAGTTTAGCGGGAGAAGGTTGGGAGACCCAGTACTTC
-,-,TRBV4-1,TRBJ2-2,CASKSRGNTGELFF,TGCGCCAGCAAGTCCAGGGGGAACACCGGGGAGCTGTTTTTT
-,-,TRBV5-1,TRBJ2-7,CASSSGVQRATYEQYF,TGCGCCAGCAGCTCGGGGGTACAGAGAGCTACCTACGAGCAGTACTTC
-,once,TRBV13,TRBJ2-7,CASSLYRSEQYF,TGTGCCAGCAGCCTTTACAGGAGCGAGCAGTACTTC
-,-,TRBV11-2,TRBJ1-2,CASSSAGGYGYTF,TGTGCCAGCAGCTCTGCGGGAGGCTATGGCTACACCTTC
-,-,TRBV9,TRBJ1-1,CASSAQGGRAEAFF,TGTGCCAGCAGCGCACAGGGCGGGCGCGCTGAAGCTTTCTTT
-,once,TRBV14,TRBJ2-1,CASSQDWGTHYNEQFF,TGTGCCAGCAGCCAAGATTGGGGGACACATTACAATGAGCAGTTCTTC
TRBD2,-,TRBV28,TRBJ2-5,CASMDPSGTSGSVWETQYF,TGTGCCAGCATGGATCCTTCCGGGACTAGCGGGAGCGTGTGGGAGACCCAGTACTTC
-,-,TRBV5-1,TRBJ1-1,CASSLSTSRGTEAFF,TGCGCCAGCAGCTTGTCCACCTCCAGGGGCACTGAAGCTTTCTTT
-,few,TRBV10-3,TRBJ2-6,CAIRQASGANVLTF,TGTGCCATCAGACAGGCGTCCGGGGCCAACGTCCTGACTTTC
-,-,TRBV4-2,TRBJ2-1,CASSQERGGYNEQFF,TGTGCCAGCAGCCAAGAAAGGGGCGGCTACAATGAGCAGTTCTTC
-,-,TRBV5-1,TRBJ1-1,CASSLGGLGNTEAFF,TGCGCCAGCAGCTTGGGGGGGCTGGGGAACACTGAAGCTTTCTTT
TRBD1,-,TRBV7-8,TRBJ2-7,CASSLVDRGRPYEQYF,TGTGCCAGCAGCTTAGTTGACAGGGGGCGCCCCTACGAGCAGTACTTC
-,once,TRBV5-1,TRBJ1-2,CASSNRDSNYGYTF,TGCGCCAGCAGCAACCGGGACTCTAACTATGGCTACACCTTC
-,-,TRBV28,TRBJ2-2,CASSLTGSRELFF,TGTGCCAGCAGTTTGACAGGCTCCCGGGAGCTGTTTTTT
TRBD2,-,TRBV11-2,TRBJ2-5,CASSLGEREESQETQYF,TGTGCCAGCAGCTTAGGGGAGCGGGAGGAATCACAAGAGACCCAGTACTTC
TRBD1,-,TRBV27,TRBJ2-2,CASSLSHTGGAAGELFF,TGTGCCAGCAGTTTATCGCACACAGGGGGCGCGGCCGGGGAGCTGTTTTTT
-,-,TRBV7-9,TRBJ1-4,CASSLSNEKLFF,TGTGCCAGCAGCTTGAGTAATGAAAAACTGTTTTTT
TRBD1,few,TRBV19,TRBJ1-1,CASRPGTANTEAFF,TGTGCCAGTAGACCTGGGACAGCGAACACTGAAGCTTTCTTT
TRBD2,-,TRBV7-3,TRBJ2-1,CASSPQAASGRAHNEQFF,TGTGCCAGCAGCCCCCAGGCGGCTAGCGGGAGGGCCCACAATGAGCAGTTCTTC
TRBD1,-,TRBV7-3,TRBJ1-1,CASSLGQASTEAFF,TGTGCCAGCAGCTTAGGACAGGCGAGCACTGAAGCTTTCTTT
TRBD2,-,TRBV5-5,TRBJ2-7,CASSLISGLAGNYEQYF,TGTGCCAGCAGCTTGATCTCCGGGTTAGCGGGAAATTACGAGCAGTACTTC
TRBD2,-,TRBV5-1,TRBJ2-3,CASSLGPSGTTDTQYF,TGCGCCAGCAGCTTGGGGCCTAGCGGGACCACAGATACGCAGTATTTT
-,-,TRBV9,TRBJ1-1,CASSVEGRGRTEAFF,TGTGCCAGCAGCGTAGAGGGGAGGGGTCGCACTGAAGCTTTCTTT
TRBD2,-,TRBV7-2,TRBJ2-1,CASSLALAGGSYNEQFF,TGTGCCAGCAGCTTAGCCTTAGCGGGAGGGAGTTACAATGAGCAGTTCTTC
TRBD2,-,TRBV20-1,TRBJ2-7,CSTSGEDEQYF,TGCAGTACTAGCGGGGAGGACGAGCAGTACTTC
TRBD2,-,TRBV9,TRBJ2-3,CASSATLAGGGADTQYF,TGTGCCAGCAGCGCTACCCTAGCGGGGGGAGGGGCAGATACGCAGTATTTT
-,few,TRBV5-1,TRBJ2-2,CASSLEAGSGELFF,TGCGCCAGCAGCTTGGAGGCTGGGAGCGGGGAGCTGTTTTTT
-,few,TRBV2,TRBJ1-2,CASSAFYGYTF,TGTGCCAGCAGTGCCTTCTATGGCTACACCTTC
-,-,TRBV7-9,TRBJ2-7,CASSPGSYEQYF,TGTGCCAGCAGCCCGGGATCCTACGAGCAGTACTTC
TRBD2,-,TRBV9,TRBJ2-7,CASSPRTSSSYEQYF,TGTGCCAGCAGCCCCCGGACTAGCTCCTCCTACGAGCAGTACTTC
-,-,TRBV5-1,TRBJ1-1,CASSSMNTEAFF,TGCGCCAGCAGCTCAATGAACACTGAAGCTTTCTTT
TRBD1,few,TRBV5-1,TRBJ2-5,CASSVNTGTGEETQYF,TGCGCCAGCAGCGTGAATACCGGGACAGGGGAAGAGACCCAGTACTTC
-,-,TRBV7-2,TRBJ2-3,CASSQFWSPADTQYF,TGTGCCAGCAGTCAATTCTGGAGTCCGGCAGATACGCAGTATTTT
TRBD1,-,TRBV28,TRBJ1-1,CASSLSPGTGATEAFF,TGTGCCAGCAGTTTGAGCCCCGGGACAGGTGCCACTGAAGCTTTCTTT
-,-,TRBV28,TRBJ1-1,CASSLEVRAEAFF,TGTGCCAGCAGTTTGGAGGTAAGAGCTGAAGCTTTCTTT
-,once,TRBV5-4,TRBJ2-7,CASSLGLGADEQYF,TGTGCCAGCAGCTTGGGTCTGGGGGCCGACGAGCAGTACTTC
TRBD2,few,TRBV28,TRBJ2-1,CASKTSGASSYNEQFF,TGTGCCAGCAAAACCAGCGGGGCAAGCTCCTACAATGAGCAGTTCTTC
-,-,TRBV28,TRBJ2-1,CASRGPTRSYNEQFF,TGTGCCAGCAGGGGCCCGACACGATCTTACAATGAGCAGTTCTTC
-,-,TRBV27,TRBJ2-1,CASSYTGGADNEQFF,TGTGCCAGCAGTTATACGGGGGGCGCGGACAATGAGCAGTTCTTC
TRBD2,-,TRBV9,TRBJ2-7,CASSVGGRPYEQYF,TGTGCCAGCAGCGTAGGCGGGAGGCCCTACGAGCAGTACTTC
TRBD1,-,TRBV15,TRBJ1-6,CATSRDGTGFSPLHF,TGTGCCACCAGCAGAGACGGGACAGGGTTTTCACCCCTCCACTTT
TRBD1,-,TRBV6-5,TRBJ1-2,CASSAQGLYGYTF,TGTGCCAGCAGTGCACAGGGGCTCTATGGCTACACCTTC